The 6 T cell receptor beta chains presented below share a single source sample, sequenced in a study of PD-L1 blockade in urothelial cancer. The repertoire was sequenced with immunoSEQ multiplex PCR; TCRdb's copy has only in-frame clones and lacks some. The sample yields more than 80,000 clones, roughly 87% seen once. The sample was PBMCs, taken around atezolizumab (anti-PD-L1) treatment. The receptors come from a man between 65 and 79 years old with urothelial cancer.

The rearrangement joins TRBV29-1 to TRBJ1-2; tentatively, D is TRBD1 (5 bases). This CDR3 comprises 13 residues. V lost 7 bases and J lost 4, with 16 bases in between. Germline CDR1 reads SQVTM; CDR2 reads ANQGSEA. The CDR3 sequence is CSADSGPPYGYTF. Written as DNA, the CDR3 is TGCAGCGCTGACAGCGGGCCTCCCTATGGCTACACCTTC.

This rearrangement joins TRBV19 to TRBJ2-3; 8 nucleotides align to TRBD2. Germline V gene sequence: CDR1 LNHDA, CDR2 SQIVND (reference sequence). J was trimmed by 0 bases and V by 8 bases; bases with no gene match: 10. This CDR3 is 16 amino acids long. The CDR3 DNA sequence: TGTGCCAGTTCAGGCGGGGGGCACCCTAGCACAGATACGCAGTATTTT. Protein sequence: CASSGGGHPSTDTQYF.

The chain uses TRBV4-1 and TRBJ2-5; D gene unclear. V lost 1 base, J lost 0 bases, and 9 bases lay in between. The CDR3 consists of 15 residues. Germline V CDR1 and CDR2: MGHRA, YSYEKL. The CDR3 loop is CASSQVSVYQETQYF. In DNA, the CDR3 is TGCGCCAGCAGCCAAGTCTCCGTGTACCAAGAGACCCAGTACTTC.

The chain is built from TRBV2 and TRBJ1-3; D is unclear. Germline V gene sequence: CDR1 SNHLY, CDR2 FYNNEI. Trimming took off 8 bases at V and 2 bases at J, with 10 bases between the two ends. The CDR3 covers 13 residues. The CDR3 bases are TGTGCCAGCGGGGAGGCGACTGGAAACACCATATATTTT. Protein: CASGEATGNTIYF.

J is TRBJ2-7 and V is TRBV6-1; perhaps TRBD1 as D (6 bases). The germline V and J ends were trimmed by 8 bases and 1 base, with 15 bases remaining between them. CDR3 length: 14 amino acids. Germline assignment: CDR1 MNHNS and CDR2 SASEGT. The CDR3 region has the DNA TGTGCCAGCGGCATAGGACAGTATTCCTACGAGCAGTACTTC. It specifies CASGIGQYSYEQYF.

This chain uses TRBV18 with TRBJ2-5; TRBD1 matches 10 bases. The J segment lost 5 bases and the V segment lost 0 bases, leaving 6 bases of the junction unmatched. The CDR3 is made up of 16 amino acids. Germline V gives CDR1 KGHSH, CDR2 LQKENI. DNA for the CDR3: TGTGCCAGCTCACCACCGGTGACAGGGGGCAAGGAGACCCAGTACTTC. This encodes CASSPPVTGGKETQYF.